These 7 T cell receptor beta chains came from one sample sequenced in a study of T cells in Graves' hyperthyroidism and ophthalmopathy. Amplified regions were TCR beta CDR3 sequences from RNA transcripts. A first-round RT-PCR of the TCR CDR3 used the HTBI primer set. TCRdb ran MiXCR on the multiplex PCR reads and lists one entry per CDR3 protein. The top ten hold approximately 23% of the sample, which has around 300,000 distinct CDR3 sequences, over 11% seen once. The source material was blood. Receptor source: a woman aged 30 to 39 with Graves' hyperthyroidism.

This clonotype was found many times. The chain couples TRBV7-2 to TRBJ2-1; TRBD2 matches 7 bases. Germline trimming cut 8 bases from V and 2 bases from J; bases unmatched to any gene: 0. This CDR3 is 12 amino acids long. Germline values: CDR1 SGHTA, CDR2 FQGNSA. CDR3 nucleotide sequence: TGTGCCAGCGGGAGGGCCTACAATGAGCAGTTCTTC. It yields the protein CASGRAYNEQFF.

This clonotype was detected many times. The chain joins TRBV11-2 to TRBJ2-7; 8 bases fit TRBD1. CDR3 size: 14 residues. Per germline, CDR1 SGHAT and CDR2 FQNNGV. The ends lost 4 bases at V and 5 bases at J; junction bases unmatched: 7. CDR3 loop: CASSSVSGGNEQYF. DNA for the CDR3: TGTGCCAGCAGCTCCGTATCAGGGGGCAACGAGCAGTACTTC.

The table lists this clonotype with a few counts. J is TRBJ2-3 and V is TRBV5-1; 7 bases line up with TRBD2. The V gene's germline CDR1 is SGHRS and CDR2 YFSETQ. The CDR3 consists of 17 residues. Unmatched junction bases numbered 10, after V lost 0 bases and J lost 3 bases. The CDR3 DNA sequence: TGCGCCAGCAGCTTGGGGGCGGGGGATCGGGCGACAGATACGCAGTATTTT. Encoded protein: CASSLGAGDRATDTQYF.

This clonotype was detected many times. The chain combines TRBV2 with TRBJ1-2; possibly TRBD1 for D (5 bases). The CDR3 is 15 amino acids. The germline gives CDR1 SNHLY, CDR2 FYNNEI. V lost 1 base, J lost 12 bases, and 21 bases lay in between. CDR3 coding DNA: TGTGCCAGCAGTGAAGTGGGACCTGTTGACCCTCAAAACACCTTC. Encoded protein: CASSEVGPVDPQNTF.

The table lists this clonotype with a few counts. V is TRBV19 and J is TRBJ1-5; no definite D call. V lost 8 bases and J lost 0, with 20 bases in between. CDR3 length equals 17 residues. In germline, CDR1 is LNHDA, CDR2 SQIVND (reference sequence). The DNA for the CDR3 is TGTGCCAGTGATTTTGGGGAGAACTCTCTTAGCAATCAGCCCCAGCATTTT. The encoded protein is CASDFGENSLSNQPQHF.

The sample holds many counts of this clonotype. The chain is built from TRBV11-2 and TRBJ2-7, with TRBD1 matching 7 bases. The trim removed 5 bases at V and 1 base at J, leaving 8 bases unmatched. The length of the CDR3 is 15 residues. From germline, CDR1 is SGHAT and CDR2 FQNNGV. The chain's CDR3 is CASSPLSDRSYEQYF. CDR3 sequence (DNA): TGTGCCAGCAGCCCCCTCTCGGACAGGTCCTACGAGCAGTACTTC.

This clonotype was detected only a few times. This chain links TRBV4-3 with TRBJ2-5, with D hard to call. The CDR3 has 15 residues. CDR1 LGHNA and CDR2 YSLEER come from the germline V gene. V shed 0 bases and J shed 2 bases, with 10 bases lying between them. The CDR3 loop is CASSQDKARQETQYF. The CDR3 DNA reads TGCGCCAGCAGCCAAGATAAGGCTAGACAAGAGACCCAGTACTTC.